This T cell receptor (beta chain) was sequenced in a study of T cell responses to AZD1222 COVID-19 vaccine. Regarding this clone: Its specificity is unknown.

The germline V gene has CDR1 DFQATT and CDR2 SNEGSKA (reference sequence). This CDR3 comprises 11 residues. V shed 6 bases, J shed 2 bases, and the junction held 0 bases outside the gene matches. Study results and limitations: The number of AZD1222 recipients seropositive at baseline was only 5 to 7. Mostly white British, mostly female donors; authors suggested clonal diversity may be underestimated. At 160-218 and 743-854, vaccine-associated CD4 TCRs were dominant, and they spanned spike. Two doses of AZD1222 preceded a rise in Spike-specific TCR breadth and depth.

The method was immunoSEQ multiplex PCR; TCRdb's version includes in-frame clones alone and lacks a portion of them. The sample holds some 87,000 clones, 75% to 90% seen once. The V gene is TRBV20-1, the J gene TRBJ2-7; 8 nucleotides agree with TRBD2. The TCR comes from an adult in good health. The sequenced sample was peripheral blood, obtained on day 0 of AZD1222 vaccination. CDR3 in amino acids: CSAGRAYEQYF. The CDR3 DNA sequence: TGCAGTGCCGGGAGGGCCTACGAGCAGTACTTC.